This section outlines one T cell receptor beta chain sequence together with its context. What it recognizes is unknown. CDR3 size: 15 residues. The V gene's germline CDR1 is SEHNR and CDR2 FQNEAQ (reference sequence). The ends lost 5 bases at V and 4 bases at J; junction bases unmatched: 8. Only in-frame clones appear in the TCRdb table, and some are missing; sequencing was by immunoSEQ multiplex PCR. This table holds hundreds of thousands of clones, roughly 84% found once. Noted treatment: around 19 received Ad26.COV2.S at low or high dose, single or two shots; roughly five received placebo; per-sample allocation not given. Sampling happened 63 days after the first vaccine or placebo injection. The data stem from a study of Ad26.COV2.S vaccination and SARS-CoV-2 variants. Study results and caveats: Vaccinees and placebo recipients showed similar non-spike TCR breadth. In vaccinated individuals, spike-specific CD8+ and CD4+ T cell responses reportedly displayed substantial breadth.

V gene TRBV7-9 combines with J gene TRBJ1-2; TRBD1 agrees at 9 bases. The sequencing used peripheral blood, collected in a trial of Ad26.COV2.S vaccine versus placebo. The TCR comes from a person aged 18-60 years who received the Ad26.COV2.S COVID-19 vaccine or a placebo. CDR3 in amino acids: CASSQQGAASYGYTF. The CDR3 DNA is TGTGCCAGCAGCCAACAGGGGGCGGCCTCCTATGGCTACACCTTC.